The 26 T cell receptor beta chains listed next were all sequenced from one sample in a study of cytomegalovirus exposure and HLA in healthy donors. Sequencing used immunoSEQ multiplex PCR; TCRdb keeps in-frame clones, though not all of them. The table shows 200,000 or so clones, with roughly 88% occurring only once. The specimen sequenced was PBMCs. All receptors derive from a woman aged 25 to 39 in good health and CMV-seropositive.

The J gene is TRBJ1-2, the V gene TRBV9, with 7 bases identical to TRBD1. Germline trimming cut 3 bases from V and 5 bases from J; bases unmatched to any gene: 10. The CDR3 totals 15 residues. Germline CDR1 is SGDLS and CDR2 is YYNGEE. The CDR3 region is CASSADRAGRYGYTF. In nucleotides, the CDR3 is TGTGCCAGCAGCGCTGACAGGGCTGGAAGGTATGGCTACACCTTC.

The chain's CDR3 is CASSKDNRVSGANVLTF. For the CDR3, the DNA is TGTGCCAGCAGCAAAGATAACAGGGTCTCTGGGGCCAACGTCCTGACTTTC. The chain combines TRBV21-1 with TRBJ2-6; the DNA was not used to check the table's D call, TRBD1. TRBV21-1 corresponds to a pseudogene. The CDR3 spans 17 residues.

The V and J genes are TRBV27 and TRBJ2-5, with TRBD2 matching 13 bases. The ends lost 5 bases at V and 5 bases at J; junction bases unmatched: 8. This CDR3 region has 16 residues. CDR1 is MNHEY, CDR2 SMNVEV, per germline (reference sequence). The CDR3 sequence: CASSLGTSGDVETQYF. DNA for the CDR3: TGTGCCAGCAGTCTGGGGACTAGCGGGGACGTGGAGACCCAGTACTTC.

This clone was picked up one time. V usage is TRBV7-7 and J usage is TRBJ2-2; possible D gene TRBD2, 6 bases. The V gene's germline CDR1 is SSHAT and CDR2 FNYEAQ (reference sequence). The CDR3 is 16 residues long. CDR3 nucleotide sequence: TGTGCTAGCGCCCCGGGCGGGACGGGGTCCACCGGGGAGCTGTTTTTT. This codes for CASAPGGTGSTGELFF.

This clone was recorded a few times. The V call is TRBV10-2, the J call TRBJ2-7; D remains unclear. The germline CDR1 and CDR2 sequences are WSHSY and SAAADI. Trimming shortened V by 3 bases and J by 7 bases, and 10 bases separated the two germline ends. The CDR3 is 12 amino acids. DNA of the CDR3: TGCGCCAGCAGTGATCCCACCCGGGAGCAGTACTTC. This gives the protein CASSDPTREQYF.

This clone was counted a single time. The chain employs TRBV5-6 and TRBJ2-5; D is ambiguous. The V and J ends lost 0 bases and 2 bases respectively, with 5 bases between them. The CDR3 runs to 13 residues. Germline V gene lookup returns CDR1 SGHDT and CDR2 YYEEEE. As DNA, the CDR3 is TGTGCCAGCAGCTTGGGGAGTCAAGAGACCCAGTACTTC. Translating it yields CASSLGSQETQYF.

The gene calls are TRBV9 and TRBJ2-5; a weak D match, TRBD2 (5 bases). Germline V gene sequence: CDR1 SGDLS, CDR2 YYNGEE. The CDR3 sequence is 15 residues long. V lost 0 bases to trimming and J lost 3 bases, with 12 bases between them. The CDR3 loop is CASSVGGLVKETQYF. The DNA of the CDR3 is TGTGCCAGCAGCGTAGGCGGACTCGTAAAAGAGACCCAGTACTTC.

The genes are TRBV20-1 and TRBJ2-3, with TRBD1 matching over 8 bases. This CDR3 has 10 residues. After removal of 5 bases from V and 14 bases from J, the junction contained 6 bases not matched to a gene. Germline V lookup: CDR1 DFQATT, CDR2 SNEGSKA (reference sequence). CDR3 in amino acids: CSAWTGYLYF. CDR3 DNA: TGCAGTGCTTGGACAGGGTATTTGTATTTT.

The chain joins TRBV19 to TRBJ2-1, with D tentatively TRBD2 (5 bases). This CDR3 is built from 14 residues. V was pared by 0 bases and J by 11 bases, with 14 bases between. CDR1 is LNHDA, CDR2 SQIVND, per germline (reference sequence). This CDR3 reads CASSIDRGSSKQFF. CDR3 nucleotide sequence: TGTGCCAGTAGTATAGACCGGGGTAGTTCCAAGCAGTTCTTC.

The CDR3 here is CASSVDHPRLLTYEQYF. The CDR3 DNA is TGTGCCAGCAGCGTAGATCACCCCCGACTACTGACCTACGAGCAGTACTTC. The chain links TRBV9 to TRBJ2-7; D is perhaps TRBD2 (5 bases). Trimming pared 0 bases from V and 2 bases from J, leaving 18 bases between. This CDR3 region has 17 residues. Germline CDR1 is SGDLS and CDR2 is YYNGEE.

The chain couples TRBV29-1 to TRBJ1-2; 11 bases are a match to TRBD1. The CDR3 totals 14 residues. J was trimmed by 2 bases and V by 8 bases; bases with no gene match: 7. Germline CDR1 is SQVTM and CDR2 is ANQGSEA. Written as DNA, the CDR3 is TGCAGCTCCGGAGGGACAGGGGGAAACTATGGCTACACCTTC. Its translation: CSSGGTGGNYGYTF.

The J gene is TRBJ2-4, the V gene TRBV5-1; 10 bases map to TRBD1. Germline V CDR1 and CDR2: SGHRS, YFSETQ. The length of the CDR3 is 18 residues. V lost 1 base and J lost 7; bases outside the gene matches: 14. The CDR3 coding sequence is TGCGCCAGCAGCTTGCAAAGTACGGGACAGGGGATTTTGAACATTCAGTACTTC. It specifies CASSLQSTGQGILNIQYF.

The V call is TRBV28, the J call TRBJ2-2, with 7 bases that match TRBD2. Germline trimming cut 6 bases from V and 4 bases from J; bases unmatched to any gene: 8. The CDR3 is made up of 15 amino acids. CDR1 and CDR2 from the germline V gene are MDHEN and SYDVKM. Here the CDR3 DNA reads TGTGCCAGCAGGGACGCGGGAGTTTTCACCGGGGAGCTGTTTTTT. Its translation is CASRDAGVFTGELFF.

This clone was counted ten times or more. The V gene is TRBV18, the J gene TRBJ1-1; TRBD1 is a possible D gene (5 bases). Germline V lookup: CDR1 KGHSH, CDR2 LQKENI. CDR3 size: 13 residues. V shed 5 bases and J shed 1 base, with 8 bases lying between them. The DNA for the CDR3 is TGTGCCAGCTCAAAGACAGAGAACACTGAAGCTTTCTTT. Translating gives CASSKTENTEAFF.

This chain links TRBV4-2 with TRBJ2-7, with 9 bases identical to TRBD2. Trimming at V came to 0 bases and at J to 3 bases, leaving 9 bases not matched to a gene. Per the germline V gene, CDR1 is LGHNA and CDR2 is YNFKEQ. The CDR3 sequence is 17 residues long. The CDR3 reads CASSQDPSLAGLYEQYF. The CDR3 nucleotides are TGTGCCAGCAGCCAAGATCCGTCGCTAGCGGGACTCTACGAGCAGTACTTC.

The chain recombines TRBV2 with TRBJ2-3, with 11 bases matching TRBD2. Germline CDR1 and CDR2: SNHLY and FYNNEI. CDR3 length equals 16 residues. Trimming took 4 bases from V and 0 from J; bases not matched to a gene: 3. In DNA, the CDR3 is TGTGCCAGCAGTGGCTGGACTAGCGGGAGCACAGATACGCAGTATTTT. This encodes CASSGWTSGSTDTQYF.

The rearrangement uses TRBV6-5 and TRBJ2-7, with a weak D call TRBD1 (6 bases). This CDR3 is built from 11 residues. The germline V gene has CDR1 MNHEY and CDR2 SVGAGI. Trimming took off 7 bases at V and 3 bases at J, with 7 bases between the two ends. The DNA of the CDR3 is TGTGCCAGCAAGGGGGTCTACGAGCAGTACTTC. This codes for CASKGVYEQYF.

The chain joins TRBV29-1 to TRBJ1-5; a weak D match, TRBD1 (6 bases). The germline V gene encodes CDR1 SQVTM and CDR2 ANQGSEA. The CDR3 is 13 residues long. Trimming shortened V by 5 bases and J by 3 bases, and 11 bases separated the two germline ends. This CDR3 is CSVSRDNNQPQHF. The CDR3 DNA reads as TGCAGCGTTTCCCGGGACAACAATCAGCCCCAGCATTTT.

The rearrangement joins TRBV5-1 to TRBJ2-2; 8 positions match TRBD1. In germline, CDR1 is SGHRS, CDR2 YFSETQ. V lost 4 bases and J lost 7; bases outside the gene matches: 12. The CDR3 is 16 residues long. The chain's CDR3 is CASSPSDRAKSGELFF. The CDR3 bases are TGCGCCAGCAGCCCATCGGACAGGGCCAAGAGCGGGGAGCTGTTTTTT.

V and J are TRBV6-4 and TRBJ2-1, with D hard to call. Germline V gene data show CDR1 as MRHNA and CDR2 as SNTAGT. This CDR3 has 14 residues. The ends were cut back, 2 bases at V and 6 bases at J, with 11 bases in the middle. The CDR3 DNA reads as TGTGCCAGCAGTGACAAGCAGTGGAGCAATGAGCAGTTCTTC. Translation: CASSDKQWSNEQFF.

CDR3 region: CASSLNRASYNEQFF. CDR3 bases: TGCGCCAGCAGCTTAAACAGGGCCTCCTACAATGAGCAGTTCTTC. V is TRBV4-1 and J is TRBJ2-1; maybe TRBD1 (6 bases). The V and J ends lost 5 bases and 0 bases respectively, with 11 bases between them. Germline CDR1 MGHRA, CDR2 YSYEKL. The CDR3 consists of 15 residues.

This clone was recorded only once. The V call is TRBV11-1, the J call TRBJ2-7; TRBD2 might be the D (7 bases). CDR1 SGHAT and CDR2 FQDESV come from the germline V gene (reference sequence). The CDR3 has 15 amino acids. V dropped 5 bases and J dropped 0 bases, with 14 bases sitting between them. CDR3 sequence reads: CASSRAGAVSYEQYF. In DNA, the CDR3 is TGTGCCAGCAGCCGCGCGGGGGCGGTCTCCTACGAGCAGTACTTC.

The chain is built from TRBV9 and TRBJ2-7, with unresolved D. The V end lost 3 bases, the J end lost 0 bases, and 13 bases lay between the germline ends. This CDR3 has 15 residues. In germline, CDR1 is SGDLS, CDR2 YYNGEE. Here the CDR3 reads CASSAVPLASYEQYF. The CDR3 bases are TGTGCCAGCAGCGCAGTACCTCTCGCCTCCTACGAGCAGTACTTC. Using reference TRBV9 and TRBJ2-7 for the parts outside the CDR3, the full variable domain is DSGVTQTPKHLITATGQRVTLRCSPRSGDLSVYWYQQSLDQGLQFLIQYYNGEERAKGNILERFSAQQFPDLHSELNLSSLELGDSALYFCASSAVPLASYEQYFGPGTRLTVT.

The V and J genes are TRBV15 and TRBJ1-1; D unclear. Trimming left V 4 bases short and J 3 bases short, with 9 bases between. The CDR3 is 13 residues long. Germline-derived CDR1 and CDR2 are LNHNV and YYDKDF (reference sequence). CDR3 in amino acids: CATSNSGYTEAFF. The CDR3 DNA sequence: TGTGCCACCAGCAACTCGGGGTACACTGAAGCTTTCTTT.

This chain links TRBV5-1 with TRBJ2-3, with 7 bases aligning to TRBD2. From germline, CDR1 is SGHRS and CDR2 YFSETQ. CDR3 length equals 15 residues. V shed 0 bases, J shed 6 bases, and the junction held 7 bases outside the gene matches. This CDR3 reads CASSLGGGRWDTQYF. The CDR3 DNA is TGCGCCAGCAGCTTGGGAGGCGGGAGATGGGATACGCAGTATTTT. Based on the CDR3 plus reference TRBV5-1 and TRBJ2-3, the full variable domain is KAGVTQTPRYLIKTRGQQVTLSCSPISGHRSVSWYQQTPGQGLQFLFEYFSETQRNKGNFPGRFSGRQFSNSRSEMNVSTLELGDSALYLCASSLGGGRWDTQYFGPGTRLTVL.

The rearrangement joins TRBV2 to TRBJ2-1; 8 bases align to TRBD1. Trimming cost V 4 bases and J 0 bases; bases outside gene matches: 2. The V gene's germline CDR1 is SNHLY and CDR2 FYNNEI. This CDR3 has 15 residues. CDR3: CASSGDRSSYNEQFF. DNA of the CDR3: TGTGCCAGCAGTGGGGACAGGAGCTCCTACAATGAGCAGTTCTTC.